This TCR beta chain was identified during a study of T cell responses to AZD1222 COVID-19 vaccine. Notes on this clone: Its antigen remains unidentified.

The CDR3 sequence is 14 residues long. The germline V gene has CDR1 GTSNPN and CDR2 SVGIG (reference sequence). With V trimmed by 5 bases and J by 8 bases, 7 bases remained unmatched. The method was immunoSEQ multiplex PCR; TCRdb's version includes in-frame clones alone and lacks a portion of them. The sample includes about 47,000 clones, roughly 84% of them seen just once. Study observations and caveats: Across the whole spike, CD4 TCRs peaked at regions 160-218 and 743-854.

This chain joins TRBV30 and TRBJ2-1; TRBD2 matches 12 bases. Sequenced here: peripheral blood, sampled on day 0 of MenACWY control vaccination. The receptor was derived from an adult in good health. The CDR3 nucleotides read TGTGCCTGGTCTAGCGGGAGGGCGGGGTATGAGCAGTTCTTC. The encoded protein is CAWSSGRAGYEQFF.